This TCR beta chain was captured in a study of identical twins. Trimming stripped 4 bases from V and 5 bases from J, with 18 bases between. There are 15 residues in the CDR3. CDR1 is SGHDT and CDR2 is YYEEEE in the germline V gene. TCRdb passed the 5' RACE reads through MiXCR, listing each CDR3 protein once. The table lists about 240,000 distinct CDR3 sequences, roughly a tenth of them singletons. Study-wide findings and caveats: Invariant MAIT and iNKT cells are populations that could partly confound zero-insertion analyses.

This clonotype was detected only a few times. Its antigen remains unidentified. This sequence joins TRBV5-6 and TRBJ2-5; D is possibly TRBD2 (6 bases). The TCR was taken from a man in his fifties in good health. The sample taken for sequencing was memory T cells sorted from blood. The chain's CDR3 is CASSRGLYNEETQYF. DNA of the CDR3: TGTGCCAGCAGCAGGGGACTCTACAACGAGGAGACCCAGTACTTC.